The 11 T cell receptor beta chains reported below all come from one sample, sequenced in a study of spatial heterogeneity in lung cancer. Time point given: sample taken at primary tumor resection. TCRdb analysed the 5' RACE reads with MiXCR anew, one entry per CDR3 protein. Among 20,000 to 30,000 distinct CDR3 sequences listed, around 4.5% were seen once. This sample comprised PBMCs, obtained at surgery. The origin of the receptors is a male donor with early-stage non-small cell lung cancer.

This clonotype was recorded many times. The DNA of the CDR3 is TGCAGTGCCCAGGTTCCCTACGAGCAGTACTTC. It codes for CSAQVPYEQYF. The gene calls are TRBV20-1 and TRBJ2-7, with D uncertain. Deletions cut 6 bases from V and 2 bases from J, with 8 bases between. CDR3 length equals 11 residues. From germline, CDR1 is DFQATT and CDR2 SNEGSKA (reference sequence).

Ten or more counts support this clonotype. The chain links TRBV29-1 to TRBJ1-2, with unresolved D. CDR1 SQVTM and CDR2 ANQGSEA come from the germline V gene. CDR3 size: 12 residues. V was pared by 3 bases and J by 8 bases, with 13 bases between. DNA for the CDR3: TGCAGCGTTGACGAGGTCCCCCGCGGCTACACCTTC. This codes for CSVDEVPRGYTF.

This clonotype was observed many times. The gene calls are TRBV3-1 and TRBJ1-1, with a weak D call TRBD1 (5 bases). Trimming cost V 7 bases and J 7 bases, with 13 bases left between them. Looked up from germline, CDR1 is LGHDT and CDR2 is YNNKEL (reference sequence). This CDR3 region has 12 residues. DNA for the CDR3: TGTGCCAGCATTCGGGGCGCGGGTGAAGCTTTCTTT. It codes for CASIRGAGEAFF.

This clonotype was seen at least ten times. The J gene is TRBJ2-6, the V gene TRBV30; no clear D. Per germline, CDR1 GTSNPN and CDR2 SVGIG (reference sequence). This CDR3 spans 13 amino acids. Between the trimmed V and J ends, which lost 3 bases and 2 bases, there was a span of 5 bases. The DNA for the CDR3 is TGTGCCTGGAGGCTTGCTGGGGCCAACGTCCTGACTTTC. Translation gives CAWRLAGANVLTF.

This clonotype was counted many times. The J gene is TRBJ1-6, the V gene TRBV28; D possibly corresponds to TRBD1 (6 bases). Deletions cut 8 bases from V and 4 bases from J, with 12 bases between. The CDR3 consists of 14 residues. CDR1 MDHEN and CDR2 SYDVKM come from the germline V gene. The CDR3 protein is CASRDTRYNSPLHF. The CDR3 nucleotides are TGTGCCAGCCGGGACACCCGATATAATTCACCCCTCCACTTT. The entire variable domain, with the rest obtained from reference TRBV28 and TRBJ1-6, is as follows: DVKVTQSSRYLVKRTGEKVFLECVQDMDHENMFWYRQDPGLGLRLIYFSYDVKMKEKGDIPEGYSVSREKKERFSLILESASTNQTSMYLCASRDTRYNSPLHFGNGTRLTVT.

This clonotype was seen at least ten times. The chain is built from TRBV15 and TRBJ2-3, with D hard to call. CDR1 and CDR2 from the germline V gene are LNHNV and YYDKDF (reference sequence). This CDR3 comprises 15 residues. The V end was cut by 0 bases, the J end by 0 bases, with 7 bases between. The CDR3 DNA is TGTGCCACCAGCAGAGATCCGCAGAGCACAGATACGCAGTATTTT. Residues: CATSRDPQSTDTQYF.

The J gene is TRBJ1-1, the V gene TRBV5-4, with D possibly being TRBD1 (5 bases). The CDR3 contains 15 residues. Germline CDR1 is SGHNT and CDR2 is YYREEE (reference sequence). Trimming stripped 0 bases from V and 2 bases from J, with 11 bases between. The CDR3 sequence: CASSLGGRGNTEAFF. CDR3 nucleotide sequence: TGTGCCAGCAGCTTGGGGGGCCGGGGTAACACTGAAGCTTTCTTT.

This clonotype was counted only a few times. This chain joins TRBV6-2 or TRBV6-3 and TRBJ2-1; TRBD2 matches at 12 bases. Germline assignment: CDR1 MNHEY and CDR2 SVGEGT. Trimming took 7 bases from V and 7 from J; bases not matched to a gene: 17. The CDR3 runs to 18 residues. The CDR3 DNA is TGTGCCAGCACCCCCCGAGGGCTAGCGGGGGGGTATAGGAATGAGCAGTTCTTC. Amino acid sequence: CASTPRGLAGGYRNEQFF.

In this sample, this clonotype turned up many times. V gene TRBV19 combines with J gene TRBJ2-5, with D perhaps TRBD2 (6 bases). This CDR3 has 15 amino acids. Trimming shortened V by 3 bases and J by 7 bases, and 18 bases separated the two germline ends. The germline gives CDR1 LNHDA, CDR2 SQIVND (reference sequence). The CDR3 reads CASSIGGTRAVTQYF. The CDR3 DNA reads as TGTGCCAGTAGTATTGGAGGGACTCGGGCGGTGACCCAGTACTTC.

This clonotype was seen at least ten times. One end of the junction does not line up with germline, which may come from a read error. The V gene is TRBV7-7, the J gene TRBJ2-1, with D possibly TRBD2 on 5 matching bases. Germline V CDR1 and CDR2: SSHAT, FNYEAQ (reference sequence). This CDR3 is 18 amino acids long. CDR3 residues: CASSLASPGLSSYNEQFF. DNA for the CDR3: TGTGCTAGCAGCTTAGCGAGTCCCGGATTGAGCTCCTACAATGAGCAGTTCTTC.

In this sample, this clonotype turned up many times. CDR3 protein: CASSLGASATEKLFF. Written as DNA, the CDR3 is TGCGCCAGCAGCTTGGGAGCTTCGGCGACTGAAAAACTGTTTTTT. The V gene is TRBV5-1, the J gene TRBJ1-4, with D unclear. Germline V gives CDR1 SGHRS, CDR2 YFSETQ. V was clipped by 0 bases and J by 7 bases, with 13 bases between them. The CDR3 is 15 residues long.